This TCR beta chain was captured by sequencing in a study of blood T cell repertoires in COVID-19 (dated by TCRdb to about 2020). The study in broad terms: Collaborator samples came from the United States, Italy and Spain and covered acute and convalescent phases of COVID-19. The repertoires were released in a freely available public database intended as a resource for research on the immune response to SARS-CoV-2. Subjects who had been exposed to COVID-19, were actively infected with it, or had recovered from it provided the deeply sampled blood TCRbeta repertoires that made up the dataset. The samples were drawn from the first 160 participants of the ongoing ImmuneRACE study and from some 1,300 subjects provided by 6 global collaborators. Where available, HLA class I and class II types were taken from metadata supplied by the sample provider and were not determined by assay-based typing. The sample metadata nearly always contained a de-identified subject ID, COVID-19 status, age in years and sex. The prospective study material was composed of cDNA or gDNA derived from T cells, B-cell-depleted T cells, or PBMCs.

General conclusions and limits of the study: How much clinical and demographic metadata was included differed by source and by participant, and the metadata was provided uncurated.

The CDR3 contains 14 residues, cysteine and phenylalanine counted. Only the CDR3 DNA stays, 42 bases, in frame from base 1. The germline V gene encodes CDR1 SGHDT and CDR2 YYEEEE. V and J are truncated by 5 bases and 0 bases respectively, leaving an intervening sequence of 9 bases. One collaborating source in Seattle enrolled patients while the patients were actively infected and followed the patients over time throughout the course of disease. Collaborating institutions collected whole blood in K2EDTA tubes following their own protocols. For TCRbeta analysis, collaborator samples were shipped as frozen whole blood, as isolated PBMCs, or as DNA extracted from either sample type. TCRbeta CDR3 regions were amplified from genomic DNA using the immunoSEQ Assay, a bias-controlled multiplex PCR. The original pipeline was this. The number of nucleated cells in each sample was estimated from the amplification of reference gene primers within the assay. Sequence reads were collapsed and filtered to measure the absolute abundance of every unique TCRbeta CDR3 rearrangement. For each sample, productive Simpson clonality was calculated as the square root of Simpson's diversity index across productive rearrangements. Drawn from immuneACCESS, this table holds only the in-frame rearrangements with V and J called that TCRdb kept. Clones are partly lost; checked studies trace under half to an unresolved V gene and leave the rest unexplained. V and J calls plus clone size are reproduced from that table; the DNA served to infer D and trimming. The sample yields 300,000 to 350,000 clones; about 87% were counted once. The ten most abundant clones make up 1.5% to 2% of the sample.

Regarding this clone: The clone's antigen remains unknown. No base-level quality is on record; no much larger clone is a single base apart.

Sequencing was performed on peripheral blood. The chain uses TRBV5-6 and TRBJ1-5; the D gene is perhaps TRBD1, on 5 matching bases. The TCR was taken from a woman in her thirties with COVID-19, enrolled during active disease. At the DNA level, the sequence is TGTGCCAGCAGGCGACAGTATAGCAATCAGCCCCAGCATTTT. Protein translation: CASRRQYSNQPQHF.